These T cell receptor beta chains were read from a single sample in a study of T cell repertoires in cytomegalovirus infection. TCRdb ran MiXCR on the reads and lists one entry per CDR3 protein. The sample carries under 450,000 distinct CDR3 sequences, just under 35% recorded once. These receptors have no identified antigens. The source material was cultured PBMCs, sampled from culture after CMV antigen stimulation. Receptors originate from a human donor in good health (CMV status not recorded). Some clones in this sample may be carry-over from other donors' samples. Both conserved end residues are part of each CDR3. A D gene is named only where the DNA matches it firmly. Clone sizes are given selectively: once, few, many, or a class where the clone is expanded.

d_gene | abundance | j_gene | v_gene | CDR3nt | CDR3aa
NA | many | TRBJ1-1 | TRBV12-3/TRBV12-4 | TGTGCCAGCACGAAGGAGGGGGGCTACACTGAAGCTTTCTTT | CASTKEGGYTEAFF
TRBD2 | NA | TRBJ2-2 | TRBV6-2/TRBV6-3 | TGTGCCAGCACTTCCCGGACTAGGAACACCGGGGAGCCGTTTTTT | CASTSRTRNTGEPFF
NA | NA | TRBJ2-6 | TRBV7-2 | TGTGCCAGCAGCTTAACTTTCTCTGGGGCCAACGTCCTGACTTTC | CASSLTFSGANVLTF
NA | NA | TRBJ1-5 | TRBV12-3/TRBV12-4 | TGTGCCAGCAGTCCCAACGGGGATCAGCCCCAGCATTTT | CASSPNGDQPQHF
NA | NA | TRBJ2-6 | TRBV29-1 | TGCAGCGTTGAAAGCACCAGCTCTGGGGCCAACGTCCTGACTTTC | CSVESTSSGANVLTF
NA | many | TRBJ2-2 | TRBV7-2 | TGTGCCAGCAGCTTGCTAGCGACGAACACCGGGGAGCTGTTTTTT | CASSLLATNTGELFF
NA | few | TRBJ2-7 | TRBV27 | TGTGCCAGCAGTATAACACAGGGCTACGAGCAGTACTTC | CASSITQGYEQYF
TRBD1 | NA | TRBJ1-4 | TRBV20-1 | TGCAGTGCTAGTCAACGGGACAGTCTTAATGAAAAACTGTTTTTT | CSASQRDSLNEKLFF
TRBD2 | few | TRBJ2-3 | TRBV4-2 | TGTGCCAGCAGCCCGGGACTAGCGGGAGAACATACGCAGTATTTT | CASSPGLAGEHTQYF
TRBD2 | NA | TRBJ2-7 | TRBV4-3 | TGCGCCAGCAGCCTGGAGCGGGAGGGCCCCTACGAGCAGTACTTC | CASSLEREGPYEQYF
NA | once | TRBJ2-2 | TRBV29-1 | TGCAGCGTTGCCGTGGGGAGAGTAGGCACCGGGGAGCTGTTTTTT | CSVAVGRVGTGELFF
NA | NA | TRBJ2-1 | TRBV20-1 | TGCAGTGCTAGACACGAAACGAATGAGCAGTTCTTC | CSARHETNEQFF
TRBD2 | few | TRBJ2-7 | TRBV19 | TGTGCCAGTAGTCCACGCTCGGGGAGGGCGGGAGAGCAGTACTTC | CASSPRSGRAGEQYF
NA | NA | TRBJ1-1 | TRBV5-4 | TGTGCCAGCAGCCTTAAGGGGGTTTGGCGCACTGAAGCTTTCTTT | CASSLKGVWRTEAFF
NA | NA | TRBJ1-5 | TRBV4-1 | TGCGCCAGCAGCGCCCGGGACCCTGTGAGGCAGCCCCAGCATTTT | CASSARDPVRQPQHF
TRBD1 | NA | TRBJ2-7 | TRBV30 | TGTGCCTGGAACCAGGGGACAGCCGGTGTCGAGCAGTACTTC | CAWNQGTAGVEQYF
NA | NA | TRBJ1-1 | TRBV7-9 | TGTGCCAGCAGTCAGGGCGTCACTGAAGCTTTCTTT | CASSQGVTEAFF
NA | few | TRBJ2-5 | TRBV6-1 | TGTGCCAGCAGTGTAGGACAGAACCAAGAGACCCAGTACTTC | CASSVGQNQETQYF
TRBD2 | NA | TRBJ2-5 | TRBV7-2 | TGTACCAGCAGCCCAGGGACTAGCGGGAGGGCGTGGGAGACCCAGTACTTC | CTSSPGTSGRAWETQYF
NA | NA | TRBJ2-2 | TRBV11-2 | TGTGCCAGCAGCTTAGGCGGCGGTAGGGACACCGGGGAGCTGTTTTTT | CASSLGGGRDTGELFF
TRBD1 | NA | TRBJ1-5 | TRBV2 | TGTGCCAGCAGTACCCGGGACAGGGATCAGCCCCAGCATTTT | CASSTRDRDQPQHF
TRBD2 | many | TRBJ2-1 | TRBV20-1 | TGCAGTGCTAGTGGCGGGAGCAGACGCAATGAGCAGTTCTTC | CSASGGSRRNEQFF
NA | NA | TRBJ1-5 | TRBV15 | TGTGCCACCAGCAGAGGGGACAACTTGAACCAGCCCCAGCATTTT | CATSRGDNLNQPQHF
NA | NA | TRBJ2-5 | TRBV18 | TGTGCCAGCTCCCCGAGGTCAGGCCAGACGAGGGAGACCCAGTACTTC | CASSPRSGQTRETQYF
NA | NA | TRBJ2-1 | TRBV28 | TGTGCCAGCAGTTTATATGGATTTTGGCAGGGTCTGGACAATGAGCAGTTCTTC | CASSLYGFWQGLDNEQFF
NA | NA | TRBJ1-5 | TRBV6-5 | TGTGCCAGCAGTTACTCGACTGGCGATCAGCCCCAGCATTTT | CASSYSTGDQPQHF
TRBD2 | few | TRBJ2-7 | TRBV6-2/TRBV6-3 | TGTGCCAGCTCGAGAGCGGGAGGTTACGAGCAGTACTTC | CASSRAGGYEQYF
NA | NA | TRBJ2-5 | TRBV5-1 | TGCGCCAGCAGCTTGGACGGGACGGAAGAGACCCAGTACTTC | CASSLDGTEETQYF
NA | few | TRBJ2-1 | TRBV20-1 | TGCAGTGCTACATCGGGACCCGTATACAATGAGCAGTTCTTC | CSATSGPVYNEQFF
TRBD1 | few | TRBJ1-6 | TRBV7-2 | TGTGCCAGCAGCATGGACAGGAATTCACCCCTCCACTTT | CASSMDRNSPLHF
TRBD2 | few | TRBJ2-1 | TRBV7-2 | TGTGCCAGCAGCTTCTCAGCGGGGGATTACTACAATGAGCAGTTCTTC | CASSFSAGDYYNEQFF
NA | NA | TRBJ1-2 | TRBV9 | TGTGCCAGCAGCGTAGACCAGGGCGAAGTGGGAGGCTACACCTTC | CASSVDQGEVGGYTF
NA | NA | TRBJ1-1 | TRBV28 | TGTGCCAGCAGTCTACTATCGTCCGGAGCGAACACTGAAGCTTTCTTT | CASSLLSSGANTEAFF
NA | many | TRBJ1-5 | TRBV30 | TGTGCCTGGGAGGGGGGTTCCAATCAGCCCCAGCATTTT | CAWEGGSNQPQHF
NA | NA | TRBJ1-5 | TRBV9 | TGTGCCAGCAGCGTGGGCAGGGGTAGCAATCAGCCCCAGCATTTT | CASSVGRGSNQPQHF
TRBD1 | few | TRBJ2-5 | TRBV12-3/TRBV12-4 | TGTGCCAGCACCCCAGGGACAGGGGAGGAGACCCAGTACTTC | CASTPGTGEETQYF
NA | NA | TRBJ2-1 | TRBV20-1 | TGCAGTGCTAGAGATCTAGTAGCGGTCGATGAGCAGTTCTTC | CSARDLVAVDEQFF
TRBD1 | many | TRBJ1-6 | TRBV7-9 | TGTGCCAGCAGCTCCCACGACAGAGGGGGCGCGGGTTCACCCCTCCACTTT | CASSSHDRGGAGSPLHF
NA | few | TRBJ1-1 | TRBV6-1 | TGTGCCAGCAGCCCCCCATGGGGGGGCATGAACACTGAAGCTTTCTTT | CASSPPWGGMNTEAFF
NA | many | TRBJ1-1 | TRBV6-1 | TGTGCCAGCAGTTGGAACACTGAAGCTTTCTTT | CASSWNTEAFF
NA | many | TRBJ2-1 | TRBV4-3 | TGCGCCAGCAGCCAAGAGGGGGTGAGAAATGAGCAGTTCTTC | CASSQEGVRNEQFF
NA | NA | TRBJ2-7 | TRBV2 | TGTGCCAGCAGTGAAGCGCTTCCGGGCTCCGAGCAGTACTTC | CASSEALPGSEQYF
NA | few | TRBJ2-2 | TRBV5-1 | TGCGCCAGCAGCTTCCAGGAGAACACCGGGGAGCTGTTTTTT | CASSFQENTGELFF
TRBD1 | NA | TRBJ1-2 | TRBV7-2 | TGTGCCAGCAGCTTAGACCCCTTTAGGACAGGAATCTATGGCTACACCTTC | CASSLDPFRTGIYGYTF
NA | NA | TRBJ2-1 | TRBV7-2 | TGTGCCAGCAGCTCCTTCGGGGGCCCGGGGTTCTTC | CASSSFGGPGFF
TRBD2 | NA | TRBJ2-1 | TRBV19 | TGTGCCAGTAGCCCTACACCGACTAGCTATTACAATGAGCAGTTCTTC | CASSPTPTSYYNEQFF
NA | NA | TRBJ2-1 | TRBV28 | TGTGCCAGCAGTCAACAGGGTCGAAGGTACAATGAGCAGTTCTTC | CASSQQGRRYNEQFF
TRBD2 | NA | TRBJ2-1 | TRBV9 | TGTGCCAGCAGCTCACCGCCGGGGGAGGGTGAGCAGTTCTTC | CASSSPPGEGEQFF
NA | NA | TRBJ1-6 | TRBV5-1 | TGCGCCAGCAGCGGCGGCTCGTCAGGGTATAATTCACCCCTCCACTTT | CASSGGSSGYNSPLHF
TRBD1 | NA | TRBJ1-6 | TRBV27 | TGTGCCAGCAGTTTTACCAGGGGGTCATCCCTCCACTTT | CASSFTRGSSLHF
TRBD2 | NA | TRBJ2-2 | TRBV12-3/TRBV12-4 | TGTGCCAGCAGTCCTGGGACTAGCGCAAGGATCGGGGAGCTGTTTTTT | CASSPGTSARIGELFF
NA | NA | TRBJ2-1 | TRBV6-2/TRBV6-3 | TGTGCCAGCAGTCGGGACCCCCGGCGGGAGCAGTTCTTC | CASSRDPRREQFF
TRBD2 | NA | TRBJ2-3 | TRBV6-5 | TGTGCCAGCAAGGATAGCGGGGCCTTGCCCAGGACGCAGTATTTT | CASKDSGALPRTQYF
TRBD2 | few | TRBJ2-1 | TRBV7-3 | TGTGCCAGCAGCCACAATAGCGGGAGGGGGTACAATGAGCAGTTCTTC | CASSHNSGRGYNEQFF
NA | many | TRBJ2-3 | TRBV27 | TGTGCCAGCAGTTTACGGGCGGGGATTACAGATACGCAGTATTTT | CASSLRAGITDTQYF
NA | NA | TRBJ1-2 | TRBV15 | TGTGCCACCAGCGGGCGGGACCGGGTGAGGGGCTACACCTTC | CATSGRDRVRGYTF
TRBD2 | NA | TRBJ2-3 | TRBV7-3 | TGTGCCAGCAGCCCATACAGTCGGGGCGGGAGTACAGATACGCAGTATTTT | CASSPYSRGGSTDTQYF
TRBD1 | few | TRBJ2-7 | TRBV7-8 | TGTGCCAGCAGACGACCGGGACAGGGACACTACGAGCAGTACTTC | CASRRPGQGHYEQYF
TRBD1 | many | TRBJ1-2 | TRBV7-2 | TGTGCCAGCAGCTTAGGACAGGGAGGTGGCTACACCTTC | CASSLGQGGGYTF
NA | many | TRBJ2-7 | TRBV4-3 | TGCGCCAGCAGCCAAGAGTCGTTTGTTTCAGACGAGCAGTACTTC | CASSQESFVSDEQYF